These T cell receptor beta chains were read from a single sample in a study of cytomegalovirus exposure and HLA in healthy donors. The protocol was immunoSEQ multiplex PCR, while the TCRdb copy is restricted to in-frame clones and leaves out a portion. The sample lists some 190,000 clones; 87% were seen once. Sequencing was performed on PBMCs. These receptors were taken from a man in his thirties or forties in good health and CMV-seronegative. Both conserved end residues are part of each CDR3. The D gene is left open where the match is weak. Size values are once, few and many counts, or a class for expanded clones, and some rows have none.

size	J	D	V	CDR3	DNA
once	TRBJ1-1	TRBD1	TRBV9	CASSTQTGTATEAFF	TGTGCCAGCAGCACTCAAACCGGGACAGCCACTGAAGCTTTCTTT
NA	TRBJ2-2	NA	TRBV28	CASSPSGELFF	TGTGCCAGCAGTCCTTCCGGGGAGCTGTTTTTT
NA	TRBJ2-5	TRBD1	TRBV6-5	CASRPPGQTVTQYF	TGTGCCAGCAGACCCCCGGGACAGACGGTGACCCAGTACTTC
NA	TRBJ1-1	TRBD1	TRBV19	CASRSSGGRGGTEAFF	TGTGCCAGTAGATCCTCAGGGGGCCGTGGGGGCACTGAAGCTTTCTTT
NA	TRBJ2-1	NA	TRBV28	CASSSRSSSYNEQFF	TGTGCCAGCAGTTCCCGTTCCAGCTCCTACAATGAGCAGTTCTTC
NA	TRBJ2-7	NA	TRBV7-9	CASSRVGGARNGSYEQYF	TGTGCCAGCAGCCGCGTGGGGGGGGCGCGAAACGGTAGTTACGAGCAGTACTTC
NA	TRBJ1-4	NA	TRBV29-1	CSARTANEKLFF	TGCAGCGCAAGGACAGCTAATGAAAAACTGTTTTTT
NA	TRBJ1-3	NA	TRBV18	CASSPPRAGVIGGNTIYF	TGTGCCAGCTCACCACCGCGGGCAGGGGTCATAGGTGGAAACACCATATATTTT
NA	TRBJ2-7	NA	TRBV5-6	CASSLFDRAYEQYF	TGTGCCAGCAGCCTTTTCGACAGAGCCTACGAGCAGTACTTC
NA	TRBJ2-7	NA	TRBV11-2	CASSVSTARGEQYF	TGTGCCAGCAGCGTAAGCACTGCTCGGGGCGAGCAGTACTTC
NA	TRBJ2-3	NA	TRBV7-2	CASSLYFGETDTQYF	TGTGCCAGCAGCTTATATTTCGGGGAAACGGATACGCAGTATTTT
NA	TRBJ2-7	NA	TRBV9	CASSGTASYEQYF	TGTGCCAGCAGCGGGACAGCAAGCTACGAGCAGTACTTC
NA	TRBJ1-3	TRBD1	TRBV27	CASSLGPQGPSSGNTIYF	TGTGCCAGCAGTTTAGGCCCACAGGGGCCTAGCTCTGGAAACACCATATATTTT
NA	TRBJ1-4	NA	TRBV7-7	CASSTRTGEKLFF	TGTGCTAGCAGCACCAGGACTGGTGAAAAACTGTTTTTT
NA	TRBJ1-1	NA	TRBV6-1	CGSGGGDTEAFF	TGTGGCAGCGGGGGAGGTGACACTGAAGCTTTCTTT
NA	TRBJ1-3	NA	TRBV20-1	CSAILGNTIYF	TGCAGTGCTATCCTCGGAAACACCATATATTTT
NA	TRBJ2-5	TRBD2	TRBV19	CASSTGLAGGSETQYF	TGTGCCAGTAGTACAGGACTAGCGGGAGGTTCAGAGACCCAGTACTTC
NA	TRBJ2-1	NA	TRBV7-9	CASKEGNEQFF	TGTGCCAGCAAAGAGGGAAATGAGCAGTTCTTC
NA	TRBJ2-3	NA	TRBV4-1	CASSQGGGVKKDTQYF	TGCGCCAGCAGCCAAGGCGGCGGGGTCAAGAAAGATACGCAGTATTTC
NA	TRBJ2-3	NA	TRBV6-5	CASSDQGLLDTQYF	TGTGCCAGCAGTGACCAGGGCCTCCTAGATACGCAGTATTTT
NA	TRBJ1-2	TRBD1	TRBV5-1	CASSSETGGNYGYTF	TGCGCCAGCAGCTCCGAGACAGGGGGAAACTATGGCTACACCTTC
NA	TRBJ1-1	NA	TRBV19	CASSTHTVNTEAFF	TGTGCCAGTAGTACCCATACAGTGAACACTGAAGCTTTCTTT
NA	TRBJ1-1	TRBD1	TRBV15	CATSSYRGPNTEAFF	TGTGCCACCAGCAGCTACAGGGGGCCGAACACTGAAGCTTTCTTT
few	TRBJ2-1	TRBD2	TRBV28	CASSPLSGSSVFEQFF	TGTGCCAGCAGTCCCCTTAGCGGGAGTTCAGTGTTTGAGCAGTTCTTC
once	TRBJ2-2	TRBD1	TRBV18	CASSRPGQGFGNTGELFF	TGTGCCAGCTCAAGACCGGGACAGGGGTTCGGGAACACCGGGGAGCTGTTTTTT
NA	TRBJ2-7	NA	TRBV6-1	CASSLNYEQYF	TGTGCCAGCAGCTTAAATTACGAGCAGTACTTC
NA	TRBJ1-2	NA	TRBV6-1	CASSFKGYGYTF	TGTGCCAGCAGTTTCAAGGGGTATGGCTACACCTTC
NA	TRBJ1-5	NA	TRBV28	CASSTDRTNQPQHF	TGTGCCAGCAGCACAGACAGGACCAATCAGCCCCAGCATTTT
NA	TRBJ2-5	NA	TRBV28	CASSLGGSQETQYF	TGTGCCAGCAGTTTAGGGGGCAGCCAAGAGACCCAGTACTTC
NA	TRBJ2-2	NA	TRBV7-2	CASSVEMGPGELFF	TGTGCCAGCAGCGTCGAGATGGGCCCCGGGGAGCTGTTTTTT
NA	TRBJ2-7	TRBD2	TRBV27	CASSPGLAVYEQYF	TGTGCCAGCAGTCCAGGACTAGCGGTCTACGAGCAGTACTTC
NA	TRBJ2-5	NA	TRBV7-7	CASSLESQGGETQYF	TGTGCTAGCAGCTTAGAGTCTCAGGGTGGGGAGACCCAGTACTTC
NA	TRBJ1-2	TRBD1	TRBV11-2	CASSLTGGGYGYGYTF	TGTGCCAGCAGCTTGACAGGGGGCGGATACGGCTATGGCTACACCTTC
few	TRBJ2-1	NA	TRBV18	CASSPPLRVGEQFF	TGTGCCAGCTCACCACCCTTGAGGGTGGGTGAGCAGTTCTTC
few	TRBJ1-1	TRBD1	TRBV4-1	CASSREDGTGNTEAFF	TGCGCCAGCAGCCGAGAGGACGGGACAGGGAACACTGAAGCTTTCTTT
NA	TRBJ1-3	NA	TRBV30	CAWSKQGPGNTIYF	TGTGCCTGGAGTAAGCAGGGGCCTGGAAACACCATATATTTT
NA	TRBJ2-5	TRBD1	TRBV7-8	CASSQRTGYGETQYF	TGTGCCAGCAGCCAACGGACAGGCTATGGAGAGACCCAGTACTTC
NA	TRBJ1-1	TRBD1	TRBV28	CASSTYPSTGEAFF	TGTGCCAGCAGTACCTACCCGTCGACAGGGGAGGCTTTCTTT
NA	TRBJ2-7	TRBD2	TRBV5-4	CASSSGLAGGTVYEQYF	TGTGCCAGCAGCTCGGGACTAGCGGGAGGCACTGTCTACGAGCAGTACTTC
NA	TRBJ1-6	NA	TRBV7-9	CSSSPWDTGMGSPLHF	TGTTCCAGCAGCCCATGGGACACAGGGATGGGTTCACCCCTCCACTTT
NA	TRBJ2-1	TRBD1	TRBV10-3	CAISLNRGEQFF	TGTGCCATCAGTTTGAACAGGGGCGAGCAGTTCTTC
NA	TRBJ1-5	NA	TRBV6-1	CASMGGESNQPQHF	TGTGCCAGCATGGGGGGGGAGAGCAATCAGCCCCAGCATTTT
NA	TRBJ2-2	NA	TRBV11-3	CASSLVITGELFF	TGTGCCAGCAGCTTAGTAATCACCGGGGAGCTGTTTTTT
NA	TRBJ2-7	TRBD1	TRBV28	CASSLWDRVIREQYF	TGTGCCAGCAGTTTATGGGACAGGGTCATCAGGGAGCAGTACTTC